The 4 T cell receptor beta chains given below trace back to one sample, sequenced in a study of tumor-infiltrating lymphocytes in primary liver carcinoma. Bulk tissue was left unsorted, and RNA and DNA were co-extracted from approximately 20-30 mg of it. TCR beta cDNA was prepared out of roughly 490 ng total RNA by means of a constant-region primer. Modified slightly, ARM-PCR produced TCR beta libraries over three nested multiplex PCR rounds. A C-beta reverse primer and TRBV1-TRBV30 forward primers served in each of the first two PCR rounds, at 10 cycles apiece. TCRdb called the multiplex PCR reads again in MiXCR, with one record for every CDR3 protein. The sample contains roughly 49,000 distinct CDR3 sequences, around 77% of which appear only once. Sequencing input: liver tumor tissue from sampling region 5. Subset in this sample: tumor region T5, tumor centre. These receptors came from a man aged 40-49 years with primary liver carcinoma and hepatitis B virus infection.

This chain joins TRBV6-6 and TRBJ2-3, with D possibly being TRBD1 or TRBD2 (5 bases each). The germline gives CDR1 MNHNY, CDR2 SVGAGI (reference sequence). The germline V and J ends were trimmed by 5 bases and 6 bases, with 24 bases remaining between them. CDR3 size: 17 residues. The CDR3 spells CASSGPGRRGSQDTQYF. In nucleotides, the CDR3 is TGTGCCAGCAGTGGTCCGGGCCGACGGGGCTCGCAGGATACGCAGTATTTT.

As concerns this clonotype: The junction shows a germline mismatch at one end, possibly a read error. The rearrangement uses TRBV6-1 and TRBJ1-5; D remains unclear. This CDR3 is 14 amino acids long. CDR1 is MNHNS, CDR2 SASEGT, per germline. The CDR3 loop reads CASNEAREKAPQHF. In nucleotides, the CDR3 is TGTGCCAGCAATGAGGCAAGGGAAAAGGCGCCCCAGCACTTT.

This rearrangement joins TRBV11-2 to TRBJ1-5; 9 nucleotides match TRBD1. The CDR3 contains 15 residues. Trimming cost V 5 bases and J 2 bases; bases outside gene matches: 4. Germline loops: CDR1 SGHAT, CDR2 FQNNGV. The CDR3: CASSITGGGNQPQHF. For the CDR3, the DNA is TGTGCCAGCAGCATAACAGGGGGCGGCAATCAGCCCCAGCATTTT.

This clonotype occurred many times. In DNA, the CDR3 is TGTGCCAGCAGCTTAGGTACTAGACTGGATGAGCAGTTCTTC. This codes for CASSLGTRLDEQFF. This chain connects TRBV7-3 to TRBJ2-1; tentative D call: TRBD2 (5 bases). Germline V gene sequence: CDR1 SGHTA, CDR2 FQGTGA. Trimming cost V 2 bases and J 8 bases, with 13 bases left between them. This CDR3 region has 14 residues. Complete variable domain (other parts from reference TRBV7-3 and TRBJ2-1): GAGVSQTPSNKVTEKGKYVELRCDPISGHTALYWYRQSLGQGPEFLIYFQGTGAADDSGLPNDRFFAVRPEGSVSTLKIQRTERGDSAVYLCASSLGTRLDEQFFGPGTRLTVL.